This T cell receptor beta chain is from a study of response to subunit inactivated influenza vaccine. TCRdb passed the RT-PCR reads through MiXCR, listing each CDR3 protein once. The profile shows about 190,000 distinct CDR3 sequences, around 14% of them singletons. The V gene lost 3 bases and the J gene lost 7 bases, with 15 bases spanning the gap. CDR1 and CDR2 from the germline V gene are SEHNR and FQNEAQ (reference sequence). The CDR3 contains 14 residues. The sequencing used CD8+ T cells sorted from PBMCs, collected about 5 days after vaccination. The receptor was derived from a man between 45 and 60 years old who received an inactivated influenza vaccine. The chain joins TRBV7-9 to TRBJ2-5; unclear D gene. The CDR3 coding sequence is TGTGCCAGCAGCTTTGGCGCAGGAATAACGACCCAGTACTTC. As protein: CASSFGAGITTQYF.